This T cell receptor beta chain came from a study of blood T cell repertoires in COVID-19. Germline V CDR1 and CDR2: SGHTA, FQGNSA. CDR3 length: 15 residues. J lost 3 bases, V lost 2 bases, and 5 bases had no gene match. The protocol was immunoSEQ multiplex PCR, while the TCRdb copy is restricted to in-frame clones and leaves out a portion. Among around 130,000 clones listed, 85% to 90% were seen once. The sample was peripheral blood. V usage is TRBV7-2 and J usage is TRBJ2-7, with 9 bases matching TRBD1. This sequence originates from a man in his 60s with acute or convalescent COVID-19. The CDR3 sequence is CASSLTGTGNYEQYF. CDR3 coding DNA: TGTGCCAGCAGCTTAACCGGGACAGGGAACTACGAGCAGTACTTC. Variable domain in full (rest from reference TRBV7-2 and TRBJ2-7): GAGVSQSPSNKVTEKGKDVELRCDPISGHTALYWYRQSLGQGLEFLIYFQGNSAPDKSGLPSDRFSAERTGGSVSTLTIQRTQQEDSAVYLCASSLTGTGNYEQYFGPGTRLTVT.